The 28 T cell receptor beta chains below were found in one sample sequenced in a study of CD8+CD57+ T cells in acquired aplastic anemia. Patients sequenced had flow cytometry evidence of CD8+CD57+ cell expansion. Investigators profiled TCR beta VDJ and CDR3 from genomic DNA template. TCRdb used MiXCR to reprocess the reads, holding one entry per CDR3 protein. This table has 270,000 or so distinct CDR3 sequences, around 82% appearing once. Source material: sorted CD4+, CD8+, or CD8+CD57+ T cells (not recorded which) from PBMCs. The receptors were gathered from a human donor with aplastic anemia.

As to this clonotype: Sequence at one end of the junction differs from germline and may be a read error. J is TRBJ2-7 and V is TRBV7-6; D possibly uses TRBD1 or TRBD2 (5 bases each). The length of the CDR3 is 14 residues. CDR1 SGHVS and CDR2 FNYEAQ come from the germline V gene. CDR3 coding DNA: TGTGCCAGCAGCGGCCGGGGCCTAGATTACGCGCAGTACTTC. Amino acids: CASSGRGLDYAQYF.

The chain recombines TRBV2 with TRBJ2-3; possibly TRBD2 for D (6 bases). Trimming stripped 8 bases from V and 6 bases from J, with 18 bases between. In germline, CDR1 is SNHLY, CDR2 FYNNEI. The length of the CDR3 is 14 residues. In DNA, the CDR3 is TGTGCCAGCGGGGTCGGGGGAGGTGACGATACGCAGTATTTT. Protein product: CASGVGGGDDTQYF.

Worth noting for this clonotype: The junction differs from germline at one of its ends, possibly a read error. The V and J genes are TRBV5-1 and TRBJ2-3, with D perhaps matching TRBD1 (6 bases). CDR1 and CDR2 from the germline V gene are SGHRS and YFSETQ. This CDR3 has 13 amino acids. The CDR3, as DNA: TGCGCCAGCAGCTGGGAGAGGGGGAGTCCGCACCACTTT. Translated: CASSWERGSPHHF.

The chain links TRBV15 to TRBJ2-7; D is possibly TRBD1 (5 bases). Germline CDR1 reads LNHNV; CDR2 reads YYDKDF (reference sequence). The CDR3 is 18 residues long. The CDR3 reads CASSIHPDETAHSYGQYV. The CDR3 nucleotides are TGTGCCAGCAGCATTCATCCAGACGAGACAGCCCATTCCTACGGGCAGTACGTC.

The chain joins TRBV7-6 to TRBJ2-1; 12 bases match TRBD2. This CDR3 contains 15 residues. V trimming: 4 bases; J trimming: 6 bases; junction bases outside the gene matches: 4. Per germline, CDR1 SGHVS and CDR2 FNYEAQ. The CDR3 nucleotides are TGTGCCAGCAGCTCCCTAGCGGGGGGGCCCAATGAGCAGTTCTTC. Translated: CASSSLAGGPNEQFF.

In the case of this clonotype: One junction end disagrees with the germline gene, perhaps due to a read error. The V gene is TRBV2, the J gene TRBJ2-1; D not certain. Germline-derived CDR1 and CDR2 are SNHLY and FYNNEI. CDR3 length equals 13 residues. The CDR3 loop reads CATSAAGYNKQFF. In DNA, the CDR3 is TGTGCCACCAGTGCAGCTGGCTACAATAAGCAGTTCTTC.

The chain uses TRBV11-3 and TRBJ2-1, with 11 bases aligning to TRBD2. Germline V CDR1 and CDR2: SGHNT, YENEEA. This CDR3 has 16 amino acids. The junction had 8 bases not matched to a gene; V was cut back by 4 bases and J by 6 bases. The CDR3 DNA is TGTGCCAGCAGCTACCTGGTTAGCGGGAGGGCCAATGAGCAGTTCTTC. Residues: CASSYLVSGRANEQFF.

This clonotype came up a few times. One junction end disagrees with the germline gene, perhaps due to a read error. V is TRBV7-8 and J is TRBJ2-7; D gene unclear. CDR3 length: 11 residues. Germline V gives CDR1 SGHVS, CDR2 FQNEAQ. CDR3 in DNA: TGTGCCAGCAGCTACTTCAACGAGCAGTGCTTC. The encoded protein is CASSYFNEQCF. Using reference TRBV7-8 and TRBJ2-7 for the parts outside the CDR3, the full variable domain is GAGVSQSPRYKVAKRGQDVALRCDPISGHVSLFWYQQALGQGPEFLTYFQNEAQLDKSGLPSDRFFAERPEGSVSTLKIQRTQQEDSAVYLCASSYFNEQCFGPGTRLTVT.

On this clonotype: The missing conserved phenylalanine or tryptophan at the end of this CDR3 makes a read error likely. The DNA is left out, because the CDR3 cannot be placed on it with certainty; the CDR3 is given as TCRdb lists it. The chain couples TRBV9 to TRBJ2-4. The CDR3 adds up to 12 amino acids, both ends counted. Germline values: CDR1 SGDLS, CDR2 YYNGEE. CDR3 residues: CASSGYRNFYNE.

This clonotype was observed a single time. V and J are TRBV7-6 and TRBJ1-6; maybe TRBD1 (5 bases). The germline V gene has CDR1 SGHVS and CDR2 FNYEAQ. Trimming left V 1 base short and J 16 bases short, with 23 bases between. CDR3 length: 16 amino acids. The CDR3 DNA reads as TGTGCCAGCAGCTTAGACGGGACGACTGAAGCTTTCTTTCTCCACTTT. Its translation: CASSLDGTTEAFFLHF.

The chain has TRBV14 and TRBJ1-6; D may be TRBD1 (5 bases). CDR3 length: 16 amino acids. The V gene's germline CDR1 is SGHDN and CDR2 FVKESK. V was trimmed by 3 bases and J by 14 bases, leaving 23 bases between them. The CDR3 sequence: CASSQRWDGAIFALHF. CDR3 bases: TGTGCCAGCAGCCAGCGCTGGGACGGAGCTATCTTTGCCCTCCACTTT.

In DNA, the CDR3 is TGTGCCAGCAGCTCACGGGACAGGGGCTATAATTCACCCCTCCACTTT. Protein sequence: CASSSRDRGYNSPLHF. The chain combines TRBV11-2 with TRBJ1-6, with TRBD1 matching over 10 bases. J was trimmed by 3 bases and V by 4 bases; bases with no gene match: 3. Germline-derived CDR1 and CDR2 are SGHAT and FQNNGV. CDR3 length equals 16 residues.

This sequence joins TRBV9 and TRBJ1-2; D unresolved. V lost 0 bases, J lost 6 bases, and 6 bases lay in between. There are 12 residues in the CDR3. The V gene's germline CDR1 is SGDLS and CDR2 YYNGEE. In DNA form, the CDR3 reads TGTGCCAGCAGCGTAGGGTCAGATGGCTACACCTTC. It specifies CASSVGSDGYTF.

The V call is TRBV25-1, the J call TRBJ2-5, with 13 bases matching TRBD2. The germline V gene encodes CDR1 MGHDK and CDR2 SYGVNS. This CDR3 contains 17 residues. Trimming at V came to 2 bases and at J to 0 bases, leaving 3 bases not matched to a gene. The CDR3 region has the DNA TGTGCCAGCAGTGAAGGGACTAGCGGGATGTACCAAGAGACCCAGTACTTC. Its protein is CASSEGTSGMYQETQYF.

As to this clonotype: Mismatch with germline at one junction end may stem from a read error. The CDR3 reads CASSFADSYEQHF. The CDR3 bases are TGTGCCAGCAGCTTCGCGGACAGTTACGAGCAGCACTTC. The chain combines TRBV7-2 with TRBJ2-7; tentative D call: TRBD1 (6 bases). CDR1 is SGHTA, CDR2 FQGNSA, per germline. CDR3 length: 13 amino acids.

Regarding this clonotype: The CDR3 does not end in the conserved phenylalanine or tryptophan, so this is likely a read error. The limits of the CDR3 on the DNA are not certain, so only TCRdb's listed CDR3 is given. CDR3 loop: CASGYAGTDTPYFLPG. V is TRBV2 and J is TRBJ2-6; whether TRBD1, the table's D call, matches the DNA was not checked. The CDR3 has 16 amino acids, counting both end residues. Germline V gene data show CDR1 as SNHLY and CDR2 as FYNNEI.

This clonotype was seen once. The final CDR3 position lacks the conserved phenylalanine or tryptophan, pointing to a likely read error. The DNA is left out, because the CDR3 cannot be placed on it with certainty; the CDR3 is given as TCRdb lists it. The gene calls are TRBV7-9 and TRBJ2-3; the D call of TRBD1 is as the table states it, not checked on the DNA. The CDR3 contains 13 residues when both ends are counted. Germline V CDR1 and CDR2: SEHNR, FQNEAQ (reference sequence). The CDR3 loop reads CASSYGRSGGRDE.

Of note for this clonotype: Germline and junction disagree at one end, which may indicate a read error. The CDR3 nucleotides read TGTGCCAGCAGCTTGGCAGGAAGTGGGGGGGAGCATTTGTTC. Translating gives CASSLAGSGGEHLF. This sequence joins TRBV7-9 and TRBJ2-1; 7 bases align to TRBD2. CDR1 is SEHNR, CDR2 FQNEAQ, per germline (reference sequence). This CDR3 is built from 14 residues.

The chain recombines TRBV5-4 with TRBJ2-7; 7 bases match TRBD1. The length of the CDR3 is 18 residues. CDR1 and CDR2 (germline): SGHNT, YYREEE (reference sequence). J gave up 1 base and V 0 bases, and 13 bases lay outside the gene matches. The CDR3 sequence: CASSLELHGTALSYEQYV. The CDR3 bases are TGTGCCAGCAGCTTGGAACTTCACGGGACAGCCCTTTCCTACGAGCAGTACGTC.

Comments on this clonotype: The missing conserved phenylalanine or tryptophan at the end of this CDR3 makes a read error likely. No DNA is shown, since the ends of the CDR3 on it are uncertain; the CDR3 is the one TCRdb lists. The chain recombines TRBV7-2 with TRBJ1-2; TRBD1 is taken as the D call from the table, unchecked against the DNA. The CDR3 region is 13 residues in length, termini included. Looked up from germline, CDR1 is SGHTA and CDR2 is FQGNSA. CDR3 loop: CASSLDGRGGCDY.

This chain uses TRBV11-2 with TRBJ2-7; the match to TRBD1 covers 9 bases. J gave up 4 bases and V 6 bases, and 7 bases lay outside the gene matches. The CDR3 contains 14 residues. The germline CDR1 and CDR2 sequences are SGHAT and FQNNGV. CDR3 coding DNA: TGTGCCAGCAGACTGACAGGGGGAACATACGAGCAGTACTTC. Protein sequence: CASRLTGGTYEQYF.

There are many counts of this clonotype. The gene calls are TRBV6-5 and TRBJ2-5; TRBD1 is a possible D gene (6 bases). CDR3 length: 14 residues. From germline, CDR1 is MNHEY and CDR2 SVGAGI. V gave up 6 bases and J gave up 3 bases, with 14 bases separating them. For the CDR3, the DNA is TGTGCCAGCAGCCCGGGACAAATTAAAGAGACCCAGTACTTC. This translates into CASSPGQIKETQYF.

Concerning this clonotype: Likely a read error: the CDR3 ends without its conserved phenylalanine or tryptophan. The limits of the CDR3 on the DNA are not certain, so only TCRdb's listed CDR3 is given. This chain links TRBV7-6 with TRBJ2-5; no DNA check was done on the table's D call, TRBD1. The length of the CDR3 is 12 amino acids, counting both ends. Per germline, CDR1 SGHVS and CDR2 FNYEAQ. CDR3 residues: CAVLGGAETEYL.

As concerns this clonotype: One end of the junction does not line up with germline, which may come from a read error. The chain joins TRBV7-9 to TRBJ1-1; D is uncertain. The CDR3 totals 15 residues. Germline assignment: CDR1 SEHNR and CDR2 FQNEAQ (reference sequence). The CDR3: CASSLAGSWRAEAFF. For the CDR3, the DNA is TGTGCCAGCAGCTTAGCGGGGAGCTGGAGGGCCGAAGCCTTCTTT.

Concerning this clonotype itself: One junction end disagrees with the germline gene, perhaps due to a read error. The chain recombines TRBV13 with TRBJ2-2, with a weak D call TRBD1 (6 bases). This CDR3 is 16 amino acids long. CDR1 is PRHDT, CDR2 FYEKMQ, per germline (reference sequence). This chain's CDR3 is CASSFWWTDNTGELFF. CDR3 DNA: TGTGCCAGCAGCTTTTGGTGGACAGATAACACCGGGGAGCTGTTCTTT.

Worth noting for this clonotype: Likely a read error: the CDR3 ends without its conserved phenylalanine or tryptophan. No DNA is shown, since the ends of the CDR3 on it are uncertain; the CDR3 is the one TCRdb lists. This chain connects TRBV7-2 to TRBJ2-3; the table's D call TRBD1 went unverified against the DNA. Inclusive of both ends, the CDR3 amounts to 13 amino acids. CDR1 and CDR2 from the germline V gene are SGHTA and FQGNSA. The CDR3 is CASSFQPAGTALS.

This sequence joins TRBV7-9 and TRBJ2-6; either TRBD1 or TRBD2 may fit D (5 bases each). This CDR3 has 16 amino acids. CDR1 and CDR2 from the germline V gene are SEHNR and FQNEAQ (reference sequence). V gave up 1 base and J gave up 14 bases, with 21 bases separating them. CDR3 nucleotides: TGTGCCAGCAGCTTAGATCCAGACGGGGCAGCCCTCTTCCTGACTTTC. Translation: CASSLDPDGAALFLTF.

As to this clonotype: The conserved phenylalanine or tryptophan normally closing the CDR3 is absent here, so this likely arose from a read error. The DNA is left out, because the CDR3 cannot be placed on it with certainty; the CDR3 is given as TCRdb lists it. This chain uses TRBV7-9 with TRBJ2-3; TRBD2 is the table's D call and was not checked against the DNA. Germline V gene sequence: CDR1 SEHNR, CDR2 FQNEAQ (reference sequence). The CDR3 contains 13 residues when both ends are counted. CDR3 in amino acids: CASSFQRSEGRYV.